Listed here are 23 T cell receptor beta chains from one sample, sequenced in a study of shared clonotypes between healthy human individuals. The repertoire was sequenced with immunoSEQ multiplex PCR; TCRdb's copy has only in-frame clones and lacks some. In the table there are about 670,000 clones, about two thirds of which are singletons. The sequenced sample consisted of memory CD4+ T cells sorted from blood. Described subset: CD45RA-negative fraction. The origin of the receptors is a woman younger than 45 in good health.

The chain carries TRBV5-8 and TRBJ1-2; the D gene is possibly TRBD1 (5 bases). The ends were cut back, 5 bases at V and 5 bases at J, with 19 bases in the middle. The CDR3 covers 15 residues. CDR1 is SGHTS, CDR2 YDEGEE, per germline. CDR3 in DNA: TGTGCCAGCAGTACAAACTCAGGGCCGGCTTATGGCTACACCTTC. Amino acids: CASSTNSGPAYGYTF.

The CDR3 protein is CASSPGTENGYTF. The CDR3 DNA is TGTGCCAGCTCCCCCGGGACAGAGAATGGCTACACCTTC. The J gene is TRBJ1-2, the V gene TRBV18, with 7 nucleotides matching TRBD1. V lost 6 bases and J lost 6; bases outside the gene matches: 7. The CDR3 spans 13 residues. Germline-derived CDR1 and CDR2 are KGHSH and LQKENI.

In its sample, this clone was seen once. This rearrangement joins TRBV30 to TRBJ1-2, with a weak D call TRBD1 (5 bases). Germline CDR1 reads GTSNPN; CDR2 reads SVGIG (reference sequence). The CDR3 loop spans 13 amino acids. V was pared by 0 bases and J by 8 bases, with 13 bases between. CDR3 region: CAWSVRGGSGYTF. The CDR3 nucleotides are TGTGCCTGGAGTGTCCGGGGGGGGAGCGGCTACACCTTC. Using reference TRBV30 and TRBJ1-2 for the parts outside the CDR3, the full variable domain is SQTIHQWPATLVQPVGSPLSLECTVEGTSNPNLYWYRQAAGRGLQLLFYSVGIGQISSEVPQNLSASRPQDRQFILSSKKLLLSDSGFYLCAWSVRGGSGYTFGSGTRLTVV.

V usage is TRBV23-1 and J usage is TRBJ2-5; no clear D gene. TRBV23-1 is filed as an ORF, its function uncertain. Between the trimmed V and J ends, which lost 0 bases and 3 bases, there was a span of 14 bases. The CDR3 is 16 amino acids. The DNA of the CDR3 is TGCGCCAGCAGTCAATCAGGAGACTGGGCAAAAGAGACCCAGTACTTC. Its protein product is CASSQSGDWAKETQYF.

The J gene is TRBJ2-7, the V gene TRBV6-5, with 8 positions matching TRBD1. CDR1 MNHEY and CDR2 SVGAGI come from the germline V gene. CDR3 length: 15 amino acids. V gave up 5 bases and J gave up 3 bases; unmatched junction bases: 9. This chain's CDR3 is CASSRFQGARYEQYF. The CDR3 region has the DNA TGTGCCAGCAGTCGATTCCAGGGGGCGCGCTACGAGCAGTACTTC.

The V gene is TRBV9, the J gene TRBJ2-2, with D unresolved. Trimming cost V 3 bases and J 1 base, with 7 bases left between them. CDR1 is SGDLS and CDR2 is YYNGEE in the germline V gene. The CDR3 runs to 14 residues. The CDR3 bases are TGTGCCAGCAGCGCCGTCCTGAACACCGGGGAGCTGTTTTTT. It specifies CASSAVLNTGELFF. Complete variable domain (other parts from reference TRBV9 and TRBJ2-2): DSGVTQTPKHLITATGQRVTLRCSPRSGDLSVYWYQQSLDQGLQFLIQYYNGEERAKGNILERFSAQQFPDLHSELNLSSLELGDSALYFCASSAVLNTGELFFGEGSRLTVL.

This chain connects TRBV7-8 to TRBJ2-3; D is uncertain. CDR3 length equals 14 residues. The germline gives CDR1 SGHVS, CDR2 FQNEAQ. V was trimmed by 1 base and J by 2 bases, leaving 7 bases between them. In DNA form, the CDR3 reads TGTGCCAGCAGCTTAGTCATAGACACAGATACGCAGTATTTT. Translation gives CASSLVIDTDTQYF.

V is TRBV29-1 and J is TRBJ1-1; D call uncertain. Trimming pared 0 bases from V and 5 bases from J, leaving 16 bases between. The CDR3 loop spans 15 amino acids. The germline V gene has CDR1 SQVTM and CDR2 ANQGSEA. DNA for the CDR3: TGCAGCGTTGAAGATAGGGTCGGGAGATCAACTGAAGCTTTCTTT. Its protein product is CSVEDRVGRSTEAFF.

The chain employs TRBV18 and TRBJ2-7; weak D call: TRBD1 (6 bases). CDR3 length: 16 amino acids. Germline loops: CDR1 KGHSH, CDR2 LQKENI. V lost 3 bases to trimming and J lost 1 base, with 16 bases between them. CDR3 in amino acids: CASSPDEGVFSYEQYF. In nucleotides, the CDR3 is TGTGCCAGCTCACCCGACGAGGGGGTTTTTTCCTACGAGCAGTACTTC.

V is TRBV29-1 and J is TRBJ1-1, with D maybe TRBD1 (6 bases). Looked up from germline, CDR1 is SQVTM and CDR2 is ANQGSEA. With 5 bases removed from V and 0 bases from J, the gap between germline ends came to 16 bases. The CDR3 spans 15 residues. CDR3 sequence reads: CSVYIQGLLNTEAFF. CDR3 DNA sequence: TGCAGCGTTTACATACAGGGACTATTGAACACTGAAGCTTTCTTT. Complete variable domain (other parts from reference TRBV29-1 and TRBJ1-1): SAVISQKPSRDICQRGTSLTIQCQVDSQVTMMFWYRQQPGQSLTLIATANQGSEATYESGFVIDKFPISRPNLTFSTLTVSNMSPEDSSIYLCSVYIQGLLNTEAFFGQGTRLTVV.

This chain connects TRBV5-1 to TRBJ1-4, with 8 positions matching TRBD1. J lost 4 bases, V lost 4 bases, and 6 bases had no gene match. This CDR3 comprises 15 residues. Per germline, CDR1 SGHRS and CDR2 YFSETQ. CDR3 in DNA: TGCGCCAGCAGCAAGACAGGGGCGAATAATGAAAAACTGTTTTTT. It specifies CASSKTGANNEKLFF.

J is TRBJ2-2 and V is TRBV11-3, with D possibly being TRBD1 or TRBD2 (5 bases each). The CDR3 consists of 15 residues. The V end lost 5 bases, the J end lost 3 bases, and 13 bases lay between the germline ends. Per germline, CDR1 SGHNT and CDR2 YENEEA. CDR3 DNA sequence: TGTGCCAGCAGCAGCTCCGGGACGGACACCGGGGAGCTGTTTTTT. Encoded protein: CASSSSGTDTGELFF.

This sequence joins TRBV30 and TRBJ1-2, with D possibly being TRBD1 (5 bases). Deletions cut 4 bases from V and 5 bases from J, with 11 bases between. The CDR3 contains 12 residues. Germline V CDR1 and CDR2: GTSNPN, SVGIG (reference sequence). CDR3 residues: CAWIGGGYGYTF. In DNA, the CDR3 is TGTGCCTGGATTGGGGGGGGTTATGGCTACACCTTC.

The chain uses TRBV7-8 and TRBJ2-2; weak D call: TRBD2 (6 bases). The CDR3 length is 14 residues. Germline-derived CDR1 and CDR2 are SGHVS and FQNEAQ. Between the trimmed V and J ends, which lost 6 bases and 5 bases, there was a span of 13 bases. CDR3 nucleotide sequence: TGTGCCAGCAGACTCTGGGGGGAAACCGGGGAGCTGTTTTTT. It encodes CASRLWGETGELFF.

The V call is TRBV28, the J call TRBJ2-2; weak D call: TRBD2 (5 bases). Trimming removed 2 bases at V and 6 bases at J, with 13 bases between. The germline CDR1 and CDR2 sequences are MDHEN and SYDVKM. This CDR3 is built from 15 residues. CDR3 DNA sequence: TGTGCCAGCAGTTTAATTAAGGGAGTCCCCGGGGAGCTGTTTTTT. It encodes CASSLIKGVPGELFF.

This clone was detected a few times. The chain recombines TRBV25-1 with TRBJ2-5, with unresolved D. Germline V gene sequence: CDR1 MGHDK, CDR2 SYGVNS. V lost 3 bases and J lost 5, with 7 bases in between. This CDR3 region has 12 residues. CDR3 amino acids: CASSDGAETQYF. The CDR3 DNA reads TGTGCCAGCAGTGACGGAGCTGAGACCCAGTACTTC.

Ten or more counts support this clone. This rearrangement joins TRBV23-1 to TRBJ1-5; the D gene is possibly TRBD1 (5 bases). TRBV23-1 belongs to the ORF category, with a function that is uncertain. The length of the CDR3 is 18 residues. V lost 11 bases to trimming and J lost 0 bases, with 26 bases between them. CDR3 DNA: TGCGCCTTTTTCCCGTACCCTGGGACGGAGAATAGCAATCAGCCCCAGCATTTT. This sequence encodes CAFFPYPGTENSNQPQHF.

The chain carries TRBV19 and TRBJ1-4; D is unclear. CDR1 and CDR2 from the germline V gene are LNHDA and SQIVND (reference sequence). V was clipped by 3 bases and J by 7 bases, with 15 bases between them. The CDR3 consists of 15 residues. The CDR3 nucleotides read TGTGCCAGTAGTATTCAGGCCAGCAAGCTTGAAAAACTGTTTTTT. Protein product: CASSIQASKLEKLFF. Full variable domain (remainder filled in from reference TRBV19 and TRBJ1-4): DGGITQSPKYLFRKEGQNVTLSCEQNLNHDAMYWYRQDPGQGLRLIYYSQIVNDFQKGDIAEGYSVSREKKESFPLTVTSAQKNPTAFYLCASSIQASKLEKLFFGSGTQLSVL.

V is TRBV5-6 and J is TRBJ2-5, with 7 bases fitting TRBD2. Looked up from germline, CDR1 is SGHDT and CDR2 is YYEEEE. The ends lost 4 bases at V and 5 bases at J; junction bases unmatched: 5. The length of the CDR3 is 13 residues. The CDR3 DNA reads TGTGCCAGCAGCCGAGGACTAGGTGAGACCCAGTACTTC. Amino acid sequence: CASSRGLGETQYF.

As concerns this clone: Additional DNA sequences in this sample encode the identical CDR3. CDR3 sequence: CASSLLAGVPTDTQYF. In DNA form, the CDR3 reads TGTGCCAGCAGTTTACTAGCGGGAGTTCCCACAGATACGCAGTATTTT. V and J are TRBV28 and TRBJ2-3; the match to TRBD2 covers 10 bases. V was pared by 2 bases and J by 2 bases, with 4 bases of the junction left unmatched. Germline V CDR1 and CDR2: MDHEN, SYDVKM. The CDR3 contains 16 residues.

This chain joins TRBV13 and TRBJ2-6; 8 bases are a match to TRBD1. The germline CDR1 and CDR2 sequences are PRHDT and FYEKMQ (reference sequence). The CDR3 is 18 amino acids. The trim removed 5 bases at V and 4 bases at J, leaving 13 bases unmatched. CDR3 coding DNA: TGTGCCAGCAGCCCCCCATTCCAGGGGGCCCCCGGGGCCAACGTCCTGACTTTC. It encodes CASSPPFQGAPGANVLTF.

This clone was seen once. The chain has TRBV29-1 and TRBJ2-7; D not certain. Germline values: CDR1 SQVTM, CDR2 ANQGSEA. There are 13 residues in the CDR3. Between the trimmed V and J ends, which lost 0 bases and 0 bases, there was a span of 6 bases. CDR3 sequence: CSVEDANSYEQYF. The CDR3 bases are TGCAGCGTTGAAGACGCTAACTCCTACGAGCAGTACTTC.

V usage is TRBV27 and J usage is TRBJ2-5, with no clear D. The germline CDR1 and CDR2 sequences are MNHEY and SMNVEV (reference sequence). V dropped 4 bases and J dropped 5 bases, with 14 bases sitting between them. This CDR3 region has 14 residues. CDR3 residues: CASSSARLLETQYF. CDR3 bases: TGTGCCAGCAGTTCGGCGAGGTTGCTGGAGACCCAGTACTTC.